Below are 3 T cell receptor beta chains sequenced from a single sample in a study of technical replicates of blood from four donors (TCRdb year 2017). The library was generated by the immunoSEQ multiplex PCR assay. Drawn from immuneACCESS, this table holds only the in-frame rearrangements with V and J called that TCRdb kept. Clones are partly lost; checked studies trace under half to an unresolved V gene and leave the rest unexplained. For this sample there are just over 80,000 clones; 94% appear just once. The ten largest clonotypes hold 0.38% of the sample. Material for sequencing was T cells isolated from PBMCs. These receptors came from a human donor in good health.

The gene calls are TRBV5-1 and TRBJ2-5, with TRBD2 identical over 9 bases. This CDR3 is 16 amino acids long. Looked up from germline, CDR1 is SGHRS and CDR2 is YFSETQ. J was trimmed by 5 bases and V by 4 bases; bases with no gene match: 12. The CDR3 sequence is CASSDRGRDSWETQYF. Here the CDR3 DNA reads TGCGCCAGCAGCGACCGCGGGAGGGACTCATGGGAGACCCAGTACTTC.

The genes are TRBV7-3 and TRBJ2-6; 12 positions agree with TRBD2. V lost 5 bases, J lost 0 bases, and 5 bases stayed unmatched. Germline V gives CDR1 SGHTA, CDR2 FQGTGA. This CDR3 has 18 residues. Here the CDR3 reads CASSPSTSGSSGANVLTF. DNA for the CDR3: TGTGCCAGCAGCCCCTCGACTAGCGGGAGCTCTGGGGCCAACGTCCTGACTTTC.

CDR3 sequence: CASRPGGVRNEQFF. CDR3 sequence (DNA): TGTGCCAGCAGACCCGGGGGGGTGCGGAATGAGCAGTTCTTC. This chain joins TRBV27 and TRBJ2-1; 8 bases line up with TRBD2. Germline assignment: CDR1 MNHEY and CDR2 SMNVEV (reference sequence). CDR3 length equals 14 residues. Losses at the gene ends were 6 bases for V and 7 bases for J; bases not matched to a gene: 8.